Sequencing of this T cell receptor (beta chain) was carried out in a study of a mutant IDH1 vaccine in newly diagnosed glioma (dated by TCRdb to the early 2020s). Background on the whole study: Across visits V03 through V10, patients got a total of eight vaccinations, given in weeks 1, 3, 5, 7, 11, 15, 19 and 23. In the chemotherapy-containing groups, vaccination started alongside temozolomide cycles, whereas in patients who had radiotherapy alone it started 4-6 weeks after radiotherapy. Of the 25 to 35 patients who were treated, about 62% were male and roughly 38% were female, and the mean age was around 43 years. Before enrollment, most patients had been given radiochemotherapy with temozolomide as standard therapy, while the rest had received either radiotherapy alone or temozolomide alone. Six visits were used for peripheral blood collection: V03 (baseline), V05, V07, V10, V12 and V13. Longitudinal TCRB deep sequencing was performed for about two dozen treated patients wherever samples were available for exploratory analyses.

Libraries were prepared through the immunoSEQ multiplex PCR assay. Following the manufacturer's protocol, the hsTCRB Kit was used to amplify rearranged TCR beta chain sequences. Sequencing of TCRB libraries was carried out on an Illumina MiSeq. In the original analysis: Demultiplexing, trimming and gene mapping were performed with the kit vendor's proprietary platform. This immuneACCESS table, as held by TCRdb, lists in-frame sequences with V and J called but not all clones. Of the missing ones, under half trace to an unresolved V gene in checked studies; the others have no known cause. That table is the source of V, J and clone size, and D and trimming were worked out from the DNA. The sample table holds 45,000 to 70,000 clones, of which approximately 82% were seen once. The ten largest make up around 3.4% of the sample. In light of the paper, this sample's time point label describes: week 5, during vaccination. A 20-mer mutant IDH1 peptide at 300 micrograms in Montanide made up each vaccine dose, which was injected subcutaneously together with topical imiquimod. All donors had newly diagnosed IDH1-mutant astrocytomas of WHO grade 3 or 4 that showed loss of nuclear ATRX. The samples were drawn from NOA16, a multicentre, single-arm, open-label phase I trial in Germany that tested a mutant IDH1 peptide vaccine in humans for the first time. The DNeasy Blood and Tissue Kit was used to extract genomic DNA from EDTA blood for TCRB sequencing.

The paper's findings and limits, for the study overall: Pseudoprogression appeared unrelated to alterations in the top peripheral T cell clonotypes detected by TCRB sequencing. Availability determined which PBMC samples were chosen for TCRB deep sequencing. It was noted by the authors that analyses of patient blood samples could not be reproduced owing to sample limitations. Vaccine-induced immune responses across multiple MHC alleles were detected in over 85% of patients.

Comment on this clone: It lacks a known antigen. Base qualities were left out, and no much larger clone turns up one base away.

This material consisted of PBMCs, taken from a glioma patient whose treatment included an IDH1 peptide vaccine. The TCR sequence derives from a man younger than 40 with glioma.

The encoded CDR3 is CASRPMGSEGYTF. The nucleotide sequence reads as follows: TGTGCCAGCAGGCCAATGGGGTCGGAGGGCTACACCTTC. The rearranged segments are TRBV21-1 and TRBJ1-2. TRBV21-1 is reported as a pseudogene. The CDR3 starts with the cysteine, ends with the phenylalanine, and has 13 residues. CDR3 DNA only is kept here, 39 bases in frame from base 1.